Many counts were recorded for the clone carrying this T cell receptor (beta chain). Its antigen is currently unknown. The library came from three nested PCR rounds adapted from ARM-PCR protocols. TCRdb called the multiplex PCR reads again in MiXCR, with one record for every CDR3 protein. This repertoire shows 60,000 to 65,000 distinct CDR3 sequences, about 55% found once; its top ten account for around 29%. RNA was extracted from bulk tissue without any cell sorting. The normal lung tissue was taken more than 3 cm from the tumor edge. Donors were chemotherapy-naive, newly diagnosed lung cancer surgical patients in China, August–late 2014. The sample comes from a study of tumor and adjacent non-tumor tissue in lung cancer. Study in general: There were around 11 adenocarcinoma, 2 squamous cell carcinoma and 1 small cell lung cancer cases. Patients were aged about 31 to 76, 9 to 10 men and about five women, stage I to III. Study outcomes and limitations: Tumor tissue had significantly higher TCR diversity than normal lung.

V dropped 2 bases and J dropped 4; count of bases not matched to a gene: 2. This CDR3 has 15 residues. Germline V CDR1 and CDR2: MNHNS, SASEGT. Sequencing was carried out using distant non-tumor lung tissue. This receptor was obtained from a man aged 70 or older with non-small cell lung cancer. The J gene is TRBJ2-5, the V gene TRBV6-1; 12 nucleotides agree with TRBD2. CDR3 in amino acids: CASSELAGGPETQYF. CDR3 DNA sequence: TGTGCCAGCAGTGAACTAGCGGGGGGGCCAGAGACCCAGTACTTC.